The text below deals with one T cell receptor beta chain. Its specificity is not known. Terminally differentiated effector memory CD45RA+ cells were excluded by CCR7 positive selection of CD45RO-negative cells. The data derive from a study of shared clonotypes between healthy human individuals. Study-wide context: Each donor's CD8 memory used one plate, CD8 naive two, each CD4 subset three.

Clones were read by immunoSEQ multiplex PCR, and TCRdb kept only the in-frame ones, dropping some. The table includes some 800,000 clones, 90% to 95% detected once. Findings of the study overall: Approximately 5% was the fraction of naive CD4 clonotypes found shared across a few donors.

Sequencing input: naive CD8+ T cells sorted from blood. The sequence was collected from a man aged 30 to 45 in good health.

Here the CDR3 reads CASSLSGQNEAFF. CDR3 DNA sequence: TGTGCCAGCAGTTTATCCGGACAGAATGAAGCTTTCTTT. The chain combines TRBV27 with TRBJ1-1, with TRBD1 as a possible D gene (6 bases). The CDR3 contains 13 residues. CDR1 and CDR2 (germline): MNHEY, SMNVEV (reference sequence). Trimming removed 0 bases from V and 7 bases from J, with 9 bases in between.